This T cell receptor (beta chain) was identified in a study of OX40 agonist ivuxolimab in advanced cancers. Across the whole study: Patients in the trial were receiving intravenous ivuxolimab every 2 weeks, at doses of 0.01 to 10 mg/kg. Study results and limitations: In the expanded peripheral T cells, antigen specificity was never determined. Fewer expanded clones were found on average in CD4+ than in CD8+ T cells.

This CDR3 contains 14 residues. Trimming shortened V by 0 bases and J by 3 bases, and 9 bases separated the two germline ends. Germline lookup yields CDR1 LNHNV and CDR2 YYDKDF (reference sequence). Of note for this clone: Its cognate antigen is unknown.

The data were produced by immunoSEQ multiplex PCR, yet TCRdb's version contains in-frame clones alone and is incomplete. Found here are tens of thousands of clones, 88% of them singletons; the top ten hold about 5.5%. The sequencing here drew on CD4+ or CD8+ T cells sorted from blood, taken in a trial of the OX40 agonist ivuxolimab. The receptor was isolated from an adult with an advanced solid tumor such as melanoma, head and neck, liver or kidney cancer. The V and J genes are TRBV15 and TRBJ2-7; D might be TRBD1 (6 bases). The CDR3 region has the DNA TGTGCCACCAGCAGAGATCAAGGGGGCTACGAGCAGTACTTC. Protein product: CATSRDQGGYEQYF.